This T cell receptor (beta chain) comes out of a study of blood T cell repertoires in COVID-19. The ends were cut back, 5 bases at V and 0 bases at J, with 17 bases in the middle. Germline V CDR1 and CDR2: SEHNR, FQNEAQ (reference sequence). The CDR3 length is 16 residues. Assay used: immunoSEQ multiplex PCR; TCRdb lists only in-frame clones, some missing. The sample records tens of thousands of clones, 70% to 90% being singletons. The sequence was obtained from a man aged 50 to 59 with active COVID-19. V usage is TRBV7-9 and J usage is TRBJ2-7, with a tentative D call TRBD1 (6 bases). The sample was peripheral blood. The DNA for the CDR3 is TGTGCCAGCAGCCGAACAGCGACAGGTTACTCCTACGAGCAGTACTTC. Translated, it gives CASSRTATGYSYEQYF.